This TCR beta chain comes out of a study of cytomegalovirus exposure and HLA in healthy donors. Study overall: One earlier analysis, a look at around 180 million T cells, found roughly 120 million unique TCR beta sequences. General study results and limits: By HLA locus, TCR association rates varied in a later analysis, with DRB1 showing the most and HLA-C the fewest.

Notes on this clone: Its antigen is unidentified.

60 Vbeta and 13 Jbeta primers were used in PCR. In the original processing: Later reanalysis found about 78 million unique TCR beta chains, some 10 million of them shared. Using immunoSEQ multiplex PCR, the repertoire was profiled, and TCRdb retains in-frame clones only, with some absent. That table is the source of V, J and clone size, and D and trimming were worked out from the DNA. The sample contains about 140,000 clones, 80% of which appear only once. Each donor was nominally healthy when sampled (though unrecorded immune exposures were likely). Trimming stripped 8 bases from V and 4 bases from J, with 5 bases between. This CDR3 comprises 10 residues. Germline V gives CDR1 MGHRA, CDR2 YSYEKL.

The J gene is TRBJ1-2, the V gene TRBV4-1, with no clear D. The clonotype was recovered from a man aged 30 to 45 in good health and CMV-seronegative. Sequenced material: PBMCs. Here the CDR3 DNA reads TGCGCCAGCCCCCTCTATGGCTACACCTTC. This gives the protein CASPLYGYTF.